The rows below give T cell receptor beta chains drawn from one sample of a study of regulatory T cells in long-lasting Graves disease. TCRdb re-called the multiplex PCR reads through MiXCR, storing one row per CDR3 protein. The repertoire consists of hundreds of thousands of distinct CDR3 sequences, with around an eighth occurring once and the leading ten covering 10%. The data were also submitted as part of a second study, on T cells in Graves' hyperthyroidism and ophthalmopathy.

The sample in question was peripheral blood mononuclear cells (PBMCs), obtained at new diagnosis, from a patient treated with antithyroid drugs. The receptors originated from a man aged 30 to 45 with Graves disease. The CDR3 runs from the conserved cysteine through the conserved F or W. The order of the fields is V gene, D gene, CDR3 protein. The D gene is left open where the match is weak.

>TRBV3-1|-
CASSQDMRPSTDTQYF
>TRBV24-1|-
CATSWADTQYF
>TRBV27|-
CASSLSGGARNGETQYF
>TRBV30|TRBD2
CAWRTSGTYEQYF
>TRBV6-5|-
CASSYSAGSTDTQYF
>TRBV20-1|-
CSAPRRGFSGNTIYF
>TRBV20-1|-
CSVADLYNEQFF
>TRBV6-5|TRBD1
CASSFPTGGARQPQHF
>TRBV29-1|-
CSVEGSVGKNIQYF
>TRBV5-1|TRBD1
CASSWTGAGLEQYF
>TRBV20-1|TRBD1
CSASRTGDTEAFF
>TRBV18|-
CASSPPGREGEKLFF